The clone carrying this T cell receptor beta chain was observed a few times. The library targeted TCRbeta and was prepared with unique molecular identifiers. TCRdb redid the calling of the PCR reads with MiXCR, one entry per CDR3 protein. Here the sample spans about 610,000 distinct CDR3 sequences, about 10% being singletons. Per germline, CDR1 SNHLY and CDR2 FYNNEI. The CDR3 totals 15 residues. The V segment lost 4 bases and the J segment 4 bases; nucleotides outside the gene matches: 8. The sample comes from a study of T-cell reconstitution after alpha-beta-depleted transplantation in children. The rearrangement joins TRBV2 to TRBJ2-3; TRBD2 matches at 7 bases. Source: PBMCs from the stem cell graft donor, taken from the stem cell graft. This clonotype was sampled from a human donor who donated a stem cell graft to a child with acute myeloid leukemia. This chain's CDR3 is CASSGVTSLPDTQYF. CDR3 bases: TGTGCCAGCAGTGGTGTGACTAGCCTCCCAGATACGCAGTATTTT. The variable domain in full, completed from reference TRBV2 and TRBJ2-3, reads EPEVTQTPSHQVTQMGQEVILRCVPISNHLYFYWYRQILGQKVEFLVSFYNNEISEKSEIFDDQFSVERPDGSNFTLKIRSTKLEDSAMYFCASSGVTSLPDTQYFGPGTRLTVL.